This T cell receptor (beta chain) came from a study of T cells in tumors after PD-1 blockade. Looking at the study overall: During anti-PD-1 treatment, some patients continued daily vismodegib 150 mg. Mean per tumor sample: around 26,000 templates (roughly 550-100,000), 6,000 to 7,500 unique clonotypes.

Here immunoSEQ multiplex PCR was the method, and the copy in TCRdb shows in-frame clones only, minus some. Of 7,000 to 8,500 clones listed, approximately 62% were seen once; the top ten hold over 9.5%. General study points: Blood contained approximately 43% of the tumor's TCR clonotypes.

The CDR3 covers 11 residues. CDR1 MGHDK and CDR2 SYGVNS come from the germline V gene. The table lists this clone with a few counts. What it binds is unknown. A junction end diverges from the germline sequence, so it may reflect a read error. Time point noted: second of two post-therapy site-matched biopsies 2 to 3 months apart. This sequence originates from a human donor with basal cell carcinoma. The source was tumor tissue, collected after anti-PD-1 treatment. The genes are TRBV25-1 and TRBJ2-7; D is ambiguous. CDR3 bases: TGTGCCAGCAGTGGCCCTAGTTCTAGGAACTTC. This gives the protein CASSGPSSRNF.